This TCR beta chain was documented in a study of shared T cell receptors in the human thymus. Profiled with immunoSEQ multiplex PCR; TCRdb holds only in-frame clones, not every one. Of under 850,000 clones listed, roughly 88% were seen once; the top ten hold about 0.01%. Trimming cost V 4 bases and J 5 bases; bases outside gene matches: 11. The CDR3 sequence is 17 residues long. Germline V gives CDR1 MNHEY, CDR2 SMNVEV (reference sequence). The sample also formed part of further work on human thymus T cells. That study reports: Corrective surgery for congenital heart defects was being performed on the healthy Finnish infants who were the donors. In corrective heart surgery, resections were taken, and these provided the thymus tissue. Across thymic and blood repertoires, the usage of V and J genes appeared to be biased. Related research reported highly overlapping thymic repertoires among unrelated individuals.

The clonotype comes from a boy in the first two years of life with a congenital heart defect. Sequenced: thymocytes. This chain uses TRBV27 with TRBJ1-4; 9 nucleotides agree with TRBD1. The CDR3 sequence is CASSSPGQGSKNEKLFF. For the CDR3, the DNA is TGTGCCAGCAGTTCACCGGGACAGGGTTCCAAGAATGAAAAACTGTTTTTT.